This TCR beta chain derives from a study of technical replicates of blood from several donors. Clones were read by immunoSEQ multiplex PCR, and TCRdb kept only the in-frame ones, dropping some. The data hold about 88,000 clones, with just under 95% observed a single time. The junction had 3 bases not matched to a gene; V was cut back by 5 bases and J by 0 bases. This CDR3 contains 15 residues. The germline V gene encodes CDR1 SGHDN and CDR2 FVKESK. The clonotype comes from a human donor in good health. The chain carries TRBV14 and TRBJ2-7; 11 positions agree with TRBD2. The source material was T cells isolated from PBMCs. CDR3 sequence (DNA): TGTGCCAGCAGCTCTCTAGCGGGGGGCTCCTACGAGCAGTACTTC. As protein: CASSSLAGGSYEQYF.